A selection of T cell receptor beta chains follows, all from one sample in a study of cytomegalovirus exposure and HLA in healthy donors. The repertoire was sequenced with immunoSEQ multiplex PCR; TCRdb's copy has only in-frame clones and lacks some. The data contain about 180,000 clones, around 80% of them singletons. Sequenced input: PBMCs. These receptors originate from a woman in her twenties or thirties in good health and CMV-seronegative. Both conserved end residues are part of each CDR3. Each record gives: J gene, V gene, CDR3 protein.

TRBJ2-2	TRBV7-3	CASSHLGAPGELFF
TRBJ2-5	TRBV10-3	CATSGQDSQETQYF
TRBJ1-3	TRBV9	CASSPGVLGGNTIYF
TRBJ2-1	TRBV7-8	CASSSLTSGGYNEQFF
TRBJ2-7	TRBV14	CASSPHRGWLEQYF
TRBJ2-2	TRBV10-1	CASSELKSGFGTGELFF
TRBJ2-7	TRBV5-1	CASSMTGGRYEQYF
TRBJ2-2	TRBV28	CASSPDTGELFF
TRBJ2-2	TRBV4-1	CASSHPRDRRVAGNTGELFF
TRBJ2-1	TRBV5-1	CASSPFPGQGRYEQFF
TRBJ1-2	TRBV5-1	CASSKDRARGYTF
TRBJ2-7	TRBV6-1	CASSRPPAYEQYF
TRBJ2-1	TRBV7-7	CASSLGSLAGGDNEQFF
TRBJ2-3	TRBV7-6	CASSLAGGADTQYF
TRBJ2-5	TRBV9	CASSSAGGQETQYF
TRBJ1-5	TRBV19	CASSPDRGGNQPQHF
TRBJ2-1	TRBV18	CASSPGGTYNEQFF
TRBJ1-1	TRBV5-4	CASSFGGAGSEAFF
TRBJ1-1	TRBV27	CASSYRSRARVNTEAFF
TRBJ2-5	TRBV27	CASSQRDRIGGETQYF
TRBJ2-1	TRBV30	CAWSPGGDEQFF
TRBJ1-4	TRBV6-1	CASSELYRGRKLNEKLFF
TRBJ1-2	TRBV5-6	CASSPLGQGAYGYTF
TRBJ2-1	TRBV4-3	CASSHVLAESSYNEQFF
TRBJ2-7	TRBV7-6	CASSSEPAGQQYF
TRBJ2-3	TRBV2	CASSGAGTYHTDTQYF
TRBJ1-5	TRBV30	CAWRTGGGNQPQHF
TRBJ2-7	TRBV6-6	CASSYLPAQTYEQYF
TRBJ2-7	TRBV2	CASSATLAGAYEQYF
TRBJ1-5	TRBV11-2	CASSLVSAVRPQHF
TRBJ2-7	TRBV7-9	CASSLSGHYAEQYF
TRBJ1-4	TRBV5-6	CASSLWRVYEKLFF
TRBJ2-1	TRBV4-2	CASSPSRGRSYNEQFF
TRBJ1-1	TRBV5-6	CASSRAVWTGRDTEAFF
TRBJ2-1	TRBV18	CASSPLRGGGADEQFF
TRBJ2-1	TRBV7-2	CASSRDRVKGEQFF
TRBJ1-2	TRBV7-2	CASSQYQTTQNLYGYTF
TRBJ1-5	TRBV2	CASADVGRANQPQHF
TRBJ2-5	TRBV7-6	CASSLGGRVETQYF
TRBJ1-5	TRBV6-5	CASSPQNSNQPQHF
TRBJ1-2	TRBV29-1	CSVEKGASSYGYTF